The 32 T cell receptor beta chains in this list originate from one sample, sequenced in a study of blood T cell repertoires in COVID-19 (TCRdb year 2020). The library was prepared using the immunoSEQ multiplex PCR assay. The immuneACCESS repertoire file appears here via TCRdb, limited to in-frame rearrangements. These files lack a portion of the clones; in checked studies, under half of the deficit traces to unresolved V genes, and the cause of the others is not known. The sample has roughly 35,000 clones on record, roughly 87% of them singletons. Around 2% of the sample goes to the ten largest clones. Sequenced input: peripheral blood. Receptor source: a man aged 50 or older with active or convalescent COVID-19.

This chain connects TRBV3-1 (or the pseudogene TRBV3-2) to TRBJ2-1; 13 bases are a match to TRBD2. Per the germline V gene, CDR1 is LGHDT and CDR2 is YNNKEL (reference sequence). V trimming: 0 bases; J trimming: 0 bases; junction bases outside the gene matches: 5. There are 19 residues in the CDR3. CDR3 in DNA: TGTGCCAGCAGCCAAGACCCTCGGACTAGCGGGAGCTCCTACAATGAGCAGTTCTTC. It yields the protein CASSQDPRTSGSSYNEQFF.

J is TRBJ1-4 and V is TRBV9; D gene ambiguous. V shed 0 bases and J shed 8 bases, with 14 bases lying between them. Germline V gives CDR1 SGDLS, CDR2 YYNGEE. The CDR3 has 15 residues. The chain's CDR3 is CASSVGPHAREKLFF. The CDR3 nucleotides are TGTGCCAGCAGCGTAGGCCCCCATGCCAGAGAAAAACTGTTTTTT.

The genes are TRBV9 and TRBJ2-5, with 7 bases that match TRBD2. Germline trimming cut 4 bases from V and 3 bases from J; bases unmatched to any gene: 3. The CDR3 is 13 amino acids. The germline CDR1 and CDR2 sequences are SGDLS and YYNGEE. The CDR3 DNA follows: TGTGCCAGCAGCAGACTAGCTGAAGAGACCCAGTACTTC. This sequence encodes CASSRLAEETQYF.

The chain links TRBV9 to TRBJ2-1; the match to TRBD2 covers 8 bases. Germline V gene sequence: CDR1 SGDLS, CDR2 YYNGEE. The CDR3 is 14 amino acids. With 0 bases clipped from V and 14 bases from J, the junction kept 10 bases outside the gene matches. The CDR3 is CASSVDPGGRVEFF. CDR3 nucleotides: TGTGCCAGCAGCGTAGATCCGGGAGGGCGGGTCGAGTTCTTC.

The chain joins TRBV27 to TRBJ1-2; TRBD1 matches at 10 bases. Unmatched junction bases numbered 10, after V lost 0 bases and J lost 3 bases. CDR1 and CDR2 (germline): MNHEY, SMNVEV (reference sequence). The length of the CDR3 is 18 residues. The CDR3 DNA is TGTGCCAGCAGTTTATCGGGGACAGGGGTCGGCGGGTACTATGGCTACACCTTC. Amino acid sequence: CASSLSGTGVGGYYGYTF.

This clone appeared a single time. The rearrangement uses TRBV2 and TRBJ2-3, with TRBD1 as a possible D gene (6 bases). The germline V gene encodes CDR1 SNHLY and CDR2 FYNNEI. Trimming stripped 6 bases from V and 5 bases from J, with 9 bases between. The CDR3 has 12 residues. CDR3 sequence reads: CASREQGDTQYF. The CDR3 nucleotides are TGTGCCAGCAGAGAACAGGGAGATACGCAGTATTTT.

The chain is built from TRBV2 and TRBJ2-1; 10 bases match TRBD2. Per the germline V gene, CDR1 is SNHLY and CDR2 is FYNNEI. This CDR3 is built from 15 residues. V gave up 6 bases and J gave up 5 bases; unmatched junction bases: 7. This chain's CDR3 is CASRSGLAIHNEQFF. The CDR3, as DNA: TGTGCCAGCAGGTCGGGACTAGCGATTCACAATGAGCAGTTCTTC.

The gene calls are TRBV4-3 and TRBJ2-7, with D possibly matching TRBD2 (7 bases). Germline assignment: CDR1 LGHNA and CDR2 YSLEER. The CDR3 is 15 amino acids. V was shortened by 2 bases and J by 2 bases, with 13 bases between the two germline ends. This chain's CDR3 is CASSQNTGTTYEQYF. CDR3 in DNA: TGCGCCAGCAGCCAAAACACAGGGACTACCTACGAGCAGTACTTC.

The chain carries TRBV5-1 and TRBJ2-3, with unresolved D. Germline V gene sequence: CDR1 SGHRS, CDR2 YFSETQ. With 0 bases removed from V and 3 bases from J, the gap between germline ends came to 8 bases. The CDR3 covers 14 residues. CDR3 in amino acids: CASSLGQYTDTQYF. The CDR3 DNA is TGCGCCAGCAGCTTGGGTCAGTATACAGATACGCAGTATTTT.

The V and J genes are TRBV6-6 and TRBJ2-2; 7 bases align to TRBD1. V was pared by 5 bases and J by 5 bases, with 5 bases of the junction left unmatched. This CDR3 region has 14 residues. The germline V gene has CDR1 MNHNY and CDR2 SVGAGI (reference sequence). CDR3 sequence: CASSNRGYTGELFF. CDR3 nucleotides: TGTGCCAGCAGTAACAGGGGTTATACCGGGGAGCTGTTTTTT.

The rearrangement links TRBV12-5 to TRBJ2-2, with 8 bases aligning to TRBD1. With 6 bases clipped from V and 4 bases from J, the junction kept 10 bases outside the gene matches. CDR3 length equals 16 residues. From germline, CDR1 is LGHNT and CDR2 FRNRAP. This chain's CDR3 is CASGSTTGAGTGELFF. The CDR3, as DNA: TGTGCTAGTGGATCCACGACAGGGGCGGGCACCGGGGAGCTGTTTTTT.

DNA of the CDR3: TGTGCCAGCAGTTCCCAGGGCGCCGGGGAGCTGTTTTTT. Translated: CASSSQGAGELFF. The chain combines TRBV2 with TRBJ2-2, with a possible D match to TRBD1 (5 bases). This CDR3 is built from 13 residues. Trimming stripped 5 bases from V and 6 bases from J, with 10 bases between. Germline V CDR1 and CDR2: SNHLY, FYNNEI.

This chain uses TRBV3-1 (or the pseudogene TRBV3-2) with TRBJ2-1, with 9 bases that match TRBD2. V was pared by 3 bases and J by 0 bases, with 6 bases of the junction left unmatched. The CDR3 has 17 residues. Germline V gives CDR1 LGHDT, CDR2 YNNKEL (reference sequence). The CDR3 nucleotides read TGTGCCAGCAGCCAGAGTAGCGGGGGTAGCTCCTACAATGAGCAGTTCTTC. Encoded protein: CASSQSSGGSSYNEQFF.

V usage is TRBV19 and J usage is TRBJ1-5; D is possibly TRBD1 (6 bases). Trimming took 5 bases from V and 0 from J, leaving 17 bases between them. CDR1 and CDR2 from the germline V gene are LNHDA and SQIVND (reference sequence). This CDR3 is 17 amino acids long. In DNA, the CDR3 is TGTGCCAGTAGTCCTGGACAGCACCGCACTAGCAATCAGCCCCAGCATTTT. It codes for CASSPGQHRTSNQPQHF.

The chain carries TRBV18 and TRBJ2-1; TRBD2 might be the D (8 bases). V was trimmed by 5 bases and J by 0 bases, leaving 17 bases between them. The germline V gene encodes CDR1 KGHSH and CDR2 LQKENI. This CDR3 has 17 amino acids. DNA for the CDR3: TGTGCCAGCTCATCCCGGGAGGGGGCTAGCTCCTACAATGAGCAGTTCTTC. Translating it yields CASSSREGASSYNEQFF.

The J gene is TRBJ2-1, the V gene TRBV11-3; 7 nucleotides line up with TRBD1. The CDR3 runs to 14 residues. The ends lost 5 bases at V and 2 bases at J; junction bases unmatched: 3. Germline V gene lookup returns CDR1 SGHNT and CDR2 YENEEA. The CDR3 is CASSRDSTYNEQFF. The CDR3 DNA follows: TGTGCCAGCAGCCGGGACAGTACCTACAATGAGCAGTTCTTC.

This chain connects TRBV7-6 to TRBJ2-5, with 9 nucleotides matching TRBD1. CDR1 and CDR2 from the germline V gene are SGHVS and FNYEAQ. The J segment lost 5 bases and the V segment lost 0 bases, leaving 7 bases of the junction unmatched. The CDR3 spans 16 residues. CDR3 amino acids: CASSLAPGQGGETQYF. The CDR3 DNA is TGTGCCAGCAGCTTAGCGCCGGGACAGGGTGGGGAGACCCAGTACTTC.

The chain employs TRBV4-2 and TRBJ1-2; TRBD1 is a possible D gene (5 bases). V was cut by 1 base and J by 0 bases, with 12 bases left in between. This CDR3 comprises 16 residues. CDR1 and CDR2 from the germline V gene are LGHNA and YNFKEQ. Here the CDR3 DNA reads TGTGCCAGCAGCCAAGTTGACAGTGGAGCTAACTATGGCTACACCTTC. Translated, it gives CASSQVDSGANYGYTF.

The chain carries TRBV4-3 and TRBJ2-3; 8 bases are a match to TRBD2. The junction had 6 bases not matched to a gene; V was cut back by 4 bases and J by 0 bases. Germline values: CDR1 LGHNA, CDR2 YSLEER. The CDR3 sequence is 16 residues long. The CDR3 DNA follows: TGCGCCAGCAGCCCAAACCCTAGCGGGAGCACAGATACGCAGTATTTT. This gives the protein CASSPNPSGSTDTQYF.

The chain uses TRBV5-1 and TRBJ1-5, with D tentatively TRBD1 (6 bases). The CDR3 totals 15 residues. Germline loops: CDR1 SGHRS, CDR2 YFSETQ. Trimming took 4 bases from V and 0 from J, leaving 11 bases between them. The CDR3 DNA sequence: TGCGCCAGCAGCGCGACAGGAATTAGCAATCAGCCCCAGCATTTT. Protein: CASSATGISNQPQHF. The full variable domain, its missing parts supplied by reference TRBV5-1 and TRBJ1-5, is KAGVTQTPRYLIKTRGQQVTLSCSPISGHRSVSWYQQTPGQGLQFLFEYFSETQRNKGNFPGRFSGRQFSNSRSEMNVSTLELGDSALYLCASSATGISNQPQHFGDGTRLSIL.

The chain combines TRBV7-2 with TRBJ2-3; TRBD2 agrees at 9 bases. J gave up 1 base and V 5 bases, and 13 bases lay outside the gene matches. There are 18 residues in the CDR3. From germline, CDR1 is SGHTA and CDR2 FQGNSA. The CDR3 region has the DNA TGTGCCAGCAGCCCCCGGCGCGGGAGGGTCCTCGGCACAGATACGCAGTATTTT. Translation: CASSPRRGRVLGTDTQYF.

This chain joins TRBV7-3 and TRBJ2-2, with TRBD1 matching 7 bases. The length of the CDR3 is 16 residues. Germline CDR1 SGHTA, CDR2 FQGTGA. The V and J ends lost 6 bases and 1 base, in that order; junction bases with no gene match: 8. The CDR3 sequence is CASSSQRTGNTGELFF. DNA for the CDR3: TGTGCCAGCAGTTCCCAAAGGACAGGGAACACCGGGGAGCTGTTTTTT.

J is TRBJ1-3 and V is TRBV7-3; 11 nucleotides align to TRBD1. Looked up from germline, CDR1 is SGHTA and CDR2 is FQGTGA. The CDR3 extends over 22 amino acids. The junction had 17 bases not matched to a gene; V was cut back by 1 base and J by 0 bases. CDR3 nucleotides: TGTGCCAGCAGCTTAATCCTCCCGGGACAGGGGGACCTAACGGACTCTGGAAACACCATATATTTT. It encodes CASSLILPGQGDLTDSGNTIYF. Filled out from reference TRBV7-3 and TRBJ1-3, the complete variable domain reads GAGVSQTPSNKVTEKGKYVELRCDPISGHTALYWYRQSLGQGPEFLIYFQGTGAADDSGLPNDRFFAVRPEGSVSTLKIQRTERGDSAVYLCASSLILPGQGDLTDSGNTIYFGEGSWLTVV.

The CDR3: CASSVGHPGGNSYEQYF. CDR3 sequence (DNA): TGTGCCAGCAGCGTAGGTCATCCAGGCGGGAACTCCTACGAGCAGTACTTC. The chain has TRBV9 and TRBJ2-7, with D possibly being TRBD2 (6 bases). CDR1 and CDR2 (germline): SGDLS, YYNGEE. Trimming shortened V by 0 bases and J by 0 bases, and 16 bases separated the two germline ends. The CDR3 sequence is 17 residues long.

The chain recombines TRBV28 with TRBJ2-7; D may be TRBD1 (6 bases). V was pared by 8 bases and J by 3 bases, with 11 bases between. The CDR3 is made up of 12 amino acids. Germline CDR1 is MDHEN and CDR2 is SYDVKM. CDR3 bases: TGTGCCAGCGCGATAGGGGGCTACGAGCAGTACTTC. It codes for CASAIGGYEQYF.

V is TRBV12-5 and J is TRBJ2-1; TRBD2 agrees at 11 bases. The CDR3 is 20 residues long. From germline, CDR1 is LGHNT and CDR2 FRNRAP. Trimming cost V 6 bases and J 0 bases; bases outside gene matches: 16. The CDR3 spells CASGSTSGNGWDGSYNEQFF. In nucleotides, the CDR3 is TGTGCTAGTGGATCGACTAGCGGGAATGGCTGGGATGGCTCCTACAATGAGCAGTTCTTC.

V and J are TRBV6-2 or TRBV6-3 and TRBJ1-1; TRBD1 aligns across 8 bases. Germline V gene lookup returns CDR1 MNHEY and CDR2 SVGEGT. V lost 3 bases to trimming and J lost 1 base; unmatched junction nucleotides: 19. The CDR3 spans 20 residues. CDR3 nucleotide sequence: TGTGCCAGCAGTTATTATTGGGGTCCGGGACAGGCGCTCGGGAACACTGAAGCTTTCTTT. It is translated as CASSYYWGPGQALGNTEAFF.

This clone showed up just a few times. This chain uses TRBV2 with TRBJ2-3; perhaps TRBD2 as D (6 bases). The CDR3 covers 15 residues. CDR1 is SNHLY and CDR2 is FYNNEI in the germline V gene. V was cut by 6 bases and J by 7 bases, with 20 bases left in between. The chain's CDR3 is CASSPDRGGENTQYF. The CDR3 nucleotides are TGTGCCAGCAGCCCCGACCGCGGCGGGGAGAATACGCAGTATTTT.

The chain has TRBV28 and TRBJ1-2, with D unclear. CDR1 and CDR2 (germline): MDHEN, SYDVKM. The CDR3 sequence is 14 residues long. V gave up 7 bases and J gave up 5 bases, with 17 bases separating them. CDR3 DNA: TGTGCCAGCACCCCCGGCGGGCGACTGTATGGCTACACCTTC. This codes for CASTPGGRLYGYTF.

This chain links TRBV7-2 with TRBJ2-3, with 7 bases matching TRBD1. The ends lost 5 bases at V and 2 bases at J; junction bases unmatched: 7. The length of the CDR3 is 15 residues. Germline CDR1 SGHTA, CDR2 FQGNSA. In DNA form, the CDR3 reads TGTGCCAGCAGCCAGGGGGTAGCATCCACAGATACGCAGTATTTT. Its translation: CASSQGVASTDTQYF.

The chain has TRBV30 and TRBJ2-1; 7 bases fit TRBD1. This CDR3 has 14 residues. CDR1 GTSNPN and CDR2 SVGIG come from the germline V gene (reference sequence). With V trimmed by 4 bases and J by 9 bases, 12 bases remained unmatched. Here the CDR3 reads CAWTPTGAGGEQFF. As DNA, the CDR3 is TGTGCCTGGACCCCAACAGGGGCTGGGGGTGAGCAGTTCTTC.

This clone turned up a few times. The chain carries TRBV19 and TRBJ2-1; the D gene is possibly TRBD2 (5 bases). This CDR3 is 16 amino acids long. Germline lookup yields CDR1 LNHDA and CDR2 SQIVND (reference sequence). The V end was cut by 4 bases, the J end by 6 bases, with 19 bases between. CDR3 residues: CASSTPWSGFFNEQFF. The CDR3 nucleotides read TGTGCCAGTAGTACCCCTTGGAGCGGATTCTTCAATGAGCAGTTCTTC.